Shown below are 32 T cell receptor beta chains from a single sample sequenced in a study of T cells expressing NK-cell markers. TCRdb re-called the 5' RACE reads and shows each CDR3 protein once, DNA omitted. The table for this sample gives approximately 2,900 distinct CDR3 sequences. The sample was blood T cells: a sorted CD56 or NKG2C T cell subset, CD4+ or CD8+ T cells, or bulk PBMC T cells (not recorded which). The source of these receptors is a woman younger than 30 in good health.

The J gene is TRBJ1-3, the V gene TRBV11-2; there is no DNA to check the TCRdb D call of TRBD1. Germline V gene sequence: CDR1 SGHAT, CDR2 FQNNGV. This CDR3 has 14 residues. The CDR3 here is CASSSRGSGNTIYF.

This chain uses TRBV5-5 with TRBJ2-7. Germline CDR1 SGHKS, CDR2 YYEKEE (reference sequence). This CDR3 region has 18 residues. The CDR3 reads CASSLAFTWRSFSYEQYF.

CDR3 in amino acids: CASTPGGGYVYEQYF. J is TRBJ2-7 and V is TRBV19; the D call of TRBD1 rests on TCRdb alone, since no DNA is present to check it. This CDR3 comprises 15 residues. CDR1 LNHDA and CDR2 SQIVND come from the germline V gene (reference sequence).

The chain carries TRBV5-1 and TRBJ1-1. The CDR3 extends over 14 amino acids. Germline V CDR1 and CDR2: SGHRS, YFSETQ. CDR3 loop: CASSSLRANTEAFF.

The chain employs TRBV25-1 and TRBJ2-3; absent DNA, TCRdb's TRBD1 call cannot be checked. The germline gives CDR1 MGHDK, CDR2 SYGVNS. The CDR3 is 17 residues long. CDR3 region: CASSDDRGAPSTDTQYF. Together with reference TRBV25-1 and TRBJ2-3, the CDR3 gives the full variable domain: EADIYQTPRYLVIGTGKKITLECSQTMGHDKMYWYQQDPGMELHLIHYSYGVNSTEKGDLSSESTVSRIRTEHFPLTLESARPSHTSQYLCASSDDRGAPSTDTQYFGPGTRLTVL.

This chain joins TRBV30 and TRBJ2-2; absent DNA, TCRdb's TRBD1 call cannot be checked. Germline V CDR1 and CDR2: GTSNPN, SVGIG (reference sequence). The CDR3 runs 15 residues. The CDR3 loop is CAWSGAGEDTGELFF.

The chain joins TRBV4-3 to TRBJ2-7; TCRdb names TRBD1, which stays unverified in the absence of DNA. This CDR3 contains 18 residues. From germline, CDR1 is LGHNA and CDR2 YSLEER. CDR3 sequence reads: CASSQDQIRADITYEQYF.

The chain joins TRBV2 to TRBJ2-4; no DNA is available, so the TRBD1 call from TCRdb remains unchecked. CDR1 is SNHLY and CDR2 is FYNNEI in the germline V gene. This CDR3 has 15 amino acids. This CDR3 reads CASRHQGDNKNIQYF. Using reference TRBV2 and TRBJ2-4 for the parts outside the CDR3, the full variable domain is EPEVTQTPSHQVTQMGQEVILRCVPISNHLYFYWYRQILGQKVEFLVSFYNNEISEKSEIFDDQFSVERPDGSNFTLKIRSTKLEDSAMYFCASRHQGDNKNIQYFGAGTRLSVL.

The V call is TRBV6-4, the J call TRBJ2-1; lacking DNA, the TRBD2 call made by TCRdb goes unchecked. The CDR3 sequence is 15 residues long. The germline CDR1 and CDR2 sequences are MRHNA and SNTAGT. CDR3 amino acids: CASSDGLAGGNEQFF.

This clonotype is deemed medium-sized by its frequency. This chain connects TRBV15 to TRBJ2-3; TCRdb outputs TRBD1, but without DNA this stays unchecked. The CDR3 is 15 amino acids. Germline values: CDR1 LNHNV, CDR2 YYDKDF (reference sequence). This CDR3 is CATSRDQGGADTQYF.

This clonotype ranks as medium-sized in terms of frequency. This sequence joins TRBV29-1 and TRBJ1-4. The CDR3 is made up of 14 amino acids. Germline lookup yields CDR1 SQVTM and CDR2 ANQGSEA. CDR3 sequence: CSVESRSVGEKLFF.

The chain employs TRBV29-1 and TRBJ1-2; the D gene TCRdb calls, TRBD1, cannot be checked with no DNA. The CDR3 length is 13 residues. Germline CDR1 and CDR2: SQVTM and ANQGSEA. The CDR3 loop is CSAGQSRPYGYTF. Complete variable domain (other parts from reference TRBV29-1 and TRBJ1-2): SAVISQKPSRDICQRGTSLTIQCQVDSQVTMMFWYRQQPGQSLTLIATANQGSEATYESGFVIDKFPISRPNLTFSTLTVSNMSPEDSSIYLCSAGQSRPYGYTFGSGTRLTVV.

By frequency, this clonotype registers medium-sized. This chain connects TRBV4-3 to TRBJ2-7; TCRdb selects TRBD1, and the lack of DNA leaves this call unchecked. The germline CDR1 and CDR2 sequences are LGHNA and YSLEER. The CDR3 totals 14 residues. This CDR3 is CASSQGTDLKEQYF.

This clonotype shows up as medium-sized (0.01 to 0.1%) by frequency. The chain has TRBV20-1 and TRBJ2-2; the D call from TCRdb, TRBD1, cannot be confirmed without DNA. The CDR3 runs 16 residues. Germline-derived CDR1 and CDR2 are DFQATT and SNEGSKA (reference sequence). The CDR3 sequence: CSARLGTREQSGELFF.

The V gene is TRBV6-4, the J gene TRBJ2-2; TCRdb outputs TRBD2, but without DNA this stays unchecked. CDR1 MRHNA and CDR2 SNTAGT come from the germline V gene. The CDR3 is 17 residues long. This chain's CDR3 is CASSDTSSGGASGELFF.

Measured by frequency, this clonotype is medium-sized (0.01 to 0.1%). The chain recombines TRBV5-1 with TRBJ1-5; TCRdb's D gene call, TRBD1, goes unchecked for lack of DNA. CDR1 is SGHRS, CDR2 YFSETQ, per germline. The CDR3 has 13 amino acids. The CDR3 is CASRRGVGQPQHF.

In terms of frequency, this clonotype is medium-sized. The chain couples TRBV5-1 to TRBJ1-1; absent DNA, TCRdb's TRBD1 call cannot be checked. This CDR3 is 18 amino acids long. Per the germline V gene, CDR1 is SGHRS and CDR2 is YFSETQ. This CDR3 reads CASSFTAPGTVMNTEAFF.

This chain connects TRBV20-1 to TRBJ2-1; TCRdb's D call, TRBD2, is unchecked because there is no DNA. CDR1 is DFQATT and CDR2 is SNEGSKA in the germline V gene (reference sequence). The CDR3 has 15 amino acids. The chain's CDR3 is CSATLSGLDYNEQFF.

This CDR3 reads CASSQDGEVGEQYF. This chain uses TRBV4-3 with TRBJ2-7. The CDR3 runs 14 residues. Germline V gene lookup returns CDR1 LGHNA and CDR2 YSLEER.

The J gene is TRBJ2-3, the V gene TRBV7-3. The CDR3 is 13 residues long. The V gene's germline CDR1 is SGHTA and CDR2 FQGTGA. The CDR3 spells CASSSQSTDTQYF. The variable domain in full, with the rest retrieved from reference TRBV7-3 and TRBJ2-3, is GAGVSQTPSNKVTEKGKYVELRCDPISGHTALYWYRQSLGQGPEFLIYFQGTGAADDSGLPNDRFFAVRPEGSVSTLKIQRTERGDSAVYLCASSSQSTDTQYFGPGTRLTVL.

The CDR3 spells CASSSLGGGDGYTF. The V call is TRBV7-8, the J call TRBJ1-2; the TCRdb call, TRBD1, lacks DNA for checking. CDR1 is SGHVS and CDR2 is FQNEAQ in the germline V gene. This CDR3 region has 14 residues.

This chain links TRBV6-4 with TRBJ2-1; without DNA, the TCRdb call of TRBD2 cannot be checked. CDR3 length equals 15 residues. CDR1 MRHNA and CDR2 SNTAGT come from the germline V gene. The CDR3: CASSDSRLGVNEQFF.

The chain employs TRBV5-5 and TRBJ2-1; TCRdb proposes TRBD2, but this gene call is untestable without DNA. The CDR3 is 15 residues long. CDR1 and CDR2 (germline): SGHKS, YYEKEE (reference sequence). This CDR3 is CASRPLAGDNNEQFF.

This chain uses TRBV6-1 with TRBJ2-1; the TCRdb D gene call, TRBD2, has no DNA to confirm it. CDR3 length: 13 amino acids. Germline V CDR1 and CDR2: MNHNS, SASEGT. CDR3 in amino acids: CASNTGTSVEQFF.

The chain recombines TRBV6-4 with TRBJ2-3. The CDR3 length is 15 residues. Germline V CDR1 and CDR2: MRHNA, SNTAGT. CDR3 loop: CASSDGALSTDTQYF.

This clonotype registers medium-sized by frequency. The chain recombines TRBV6-4 with TRBJ2-7; TCRdb picks TRBD1, but there is no DNA to check that call. The CDR3 has 14 amino acids. The germline V gene has CDR1 MRHNA and CDR2 SNTAGT. The CDR3 loop is CASSDGTGSYEQYF.

The rearrangement links TRBV11-3 to TRBJ2-1; the TCRdb call, TRBD2, lacks DNA for checking. Germline CDR1 reads SGHNT; CDR2 reads YENEEA. The CDR3 covers 16 residues. The CDR3 sequence: CASSLVPGGPRNEQFF.

The CDR3 loop is CASSSALRRGDQPQHF. This chain links TRBV7-2 with TRBJ1-5; TCRdb's D call of TRBD1 is untestable without DNA. CDR1 is SGHTA, CDR2 FQGNSA, per germline. The CDR3 loop spans 16 amino acids. Full variable domain (remainder filled in from reference TRBV7-2 and TRBJ1-5): GAGVSQSPSNKVTEKGKDVELRCDPISGHTALYWYRQSLGQGLEFLIYFQGNSAPDKSGLPSDRFSAERTGGSVSTLTIQRTQQEDSAVYLCASSSALRRGDQPQHFGDGTRLSIL.

This clonotype is labeled medium-sized based on frequency. The V and J genes are TRBV5-5 and TRBJ1-4; TCRdb indicates TRBD1, and absent DNA this call remains unverified. The CDR3 is 15 amino acids. Germline CDR1 and CDR2: SGHKS and YYEKEE (reference sequence). CDR3 amino acids: CASSLEGDDVEKLFF.

The chain is built from TRBV19 and TRBJ1-2; TCRdb picks TRBD1, but there is no DNA to check that call. The CDR3 is 14 amino acids. Germline lookup yields CDR1 LNHDA and CDR2 SQIVND (reference sequence). The CDR3 loop is CASTRGQENYGYTF.

This clonotype counts as medium-sized by frequency. This rearrangement joins TRBV4-3 to TRBJ2-4; as DNA is missing, the TRBD1 call by TCRdb cannot be tested. Germline CDR1 reads LGHNA; CDR2 reads YSLEER. This CDR3 is 15 amino acids long. The CDR3 loop reads CASSQAGREPAIQYF.

This CDR3 reads CSARGTSGRAQETQYF. The chain couples TRBV20-1 to TRBJ2-5; as DNA is missing, the TRBD2 call by TCRdb cannot be tested. Germline V CDR1 and CDR2: DFQATT, SNEGSKA (reference sequence). The CDR3 length is 16 residues.